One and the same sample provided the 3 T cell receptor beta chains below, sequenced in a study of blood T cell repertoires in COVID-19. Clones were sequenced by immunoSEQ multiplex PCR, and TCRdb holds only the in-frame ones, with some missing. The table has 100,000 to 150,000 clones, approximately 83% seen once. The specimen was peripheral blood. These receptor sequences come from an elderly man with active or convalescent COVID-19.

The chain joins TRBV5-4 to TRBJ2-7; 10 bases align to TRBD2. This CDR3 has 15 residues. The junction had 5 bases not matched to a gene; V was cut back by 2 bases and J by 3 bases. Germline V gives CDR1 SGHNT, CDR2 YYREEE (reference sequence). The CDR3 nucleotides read TGTGCCAGCAGCTTATCGCTAGCGGGAGACTACGAGCAGTACTTC. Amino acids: CASSLSLAGDYEQYF.

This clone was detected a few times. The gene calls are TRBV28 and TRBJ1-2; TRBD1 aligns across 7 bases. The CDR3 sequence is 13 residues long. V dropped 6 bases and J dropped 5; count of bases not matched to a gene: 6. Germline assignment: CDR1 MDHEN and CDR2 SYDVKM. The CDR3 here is CASRGGRVYGYTF. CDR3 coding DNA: TGTGCCAGCAGAGGGGGCAGGGTTTATGGCTACACCTTC.

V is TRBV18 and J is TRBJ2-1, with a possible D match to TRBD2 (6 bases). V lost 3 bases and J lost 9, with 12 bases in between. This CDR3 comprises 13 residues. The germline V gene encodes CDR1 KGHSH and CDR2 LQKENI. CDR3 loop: CASSPGLDIEQFF. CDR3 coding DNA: TGTGCCAGCTCACCGGGACTCGACATTGAGCAGTTCTTC. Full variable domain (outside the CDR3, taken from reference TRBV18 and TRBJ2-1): NAGVMQNPRHLVRRRGQEARLRCSPMKGHSHVYWYRQLPEEGLKFMVYLQKENIIDESGMPKERFSAEFPKEGPSILRIQQVVRGDSAAYFCASSPGLDIEQFFGPGTRLTVL.